This T cell receptor beta chain was documented in a study of blood T cell repertoires in COVID-19. Study information: The samples span acute and convalescent COVID-19 from the United States, Italy and Spain. The cDNA or gDNA used as material had been derived from T cells, B-cell-depleted T cells, or PBMCs.

In the original processing: It was from reference gene primer amplification that nucleated cell counts were estimated. The method was immunoSEQ multiplex PCR; TCRdb's version includes in-frame clones alone and lacks a portion of them. V, J and clone size are those of that table, while D and trimming were read from the DNA. Seen here are 120,000 to 150,000 clones, about nine tenths observed once, and the top ten hold about 2.1%. The V and J ends lost 2 bases and 10 bases respectively, with 23 bases between them. Germline V CDR1 and CDR2: SGHTA, FQGNSA. The CDR3 contains 16 residues. The sequenced sample consisted of peripheral blood. This sequence was found in a human donor in a cohort sampled during active COVID-19. The rearrangement joins TRBV7-2 to TRBJ1-1, with D maybe TRBD1 (5 bases). In DNA, the CDR3 is TGTGCCAGCAGCTTATTCCCCGGAAGGGGTACCACTCCAGCTTTCTTT. Amino acid sequence: CASSLFPGRGTTPAFF.